This TCR beta chain was captured by sequencing in a study of T-cell reconstitution after alpha-beta-depleted transplantation in children. Study observations and caveats: The study reportedly traced alpha-beta T cells about two months after transplant to several hundred expanded graft clones. Surviving thymic progenitors and recipient T cells were the source of high TCRbeta diversity at day 60 in some patients.

The CDR3 spans 13 residues. The germline V and J ends were trimmed by 6 bases and 4 bases, with 15 bases remaining between them. Germline assignment: CDR1 SQVTM and CDR2 ANQGSEA. Researchers prepared the TCRbeta library using unique molecular identifiers, the study reports. From the PCR reads, TCRdb called clonotypes with MiXCR, one entry per CDR3 protein. The data hold 800,000 to 1,000,000 distinct CDR3 sequences, with roughly 31% observed a single time. This clonotype occurred a few times. The target antigen is unknown. This clonotype was obtained from a boy in the first two years of life who had a stem cell transplant for SCID, so the T cells may come from the graft donor. V gene TRBV29-1 combines with J gene TRBJ1-1; D is perhaps TRBD1 (5 bases). This sample comprised PBMCs, mostly from graft donor cells, obtained 360 days after TCRalphabeta/CD19-depleted stem cell transplant. The CDR3 DNA is TGCAGCGTCCGACGGGGCCCGGCCACTGAAGCTTTCTTT. Its protein is CSVRRGPATEAFF.